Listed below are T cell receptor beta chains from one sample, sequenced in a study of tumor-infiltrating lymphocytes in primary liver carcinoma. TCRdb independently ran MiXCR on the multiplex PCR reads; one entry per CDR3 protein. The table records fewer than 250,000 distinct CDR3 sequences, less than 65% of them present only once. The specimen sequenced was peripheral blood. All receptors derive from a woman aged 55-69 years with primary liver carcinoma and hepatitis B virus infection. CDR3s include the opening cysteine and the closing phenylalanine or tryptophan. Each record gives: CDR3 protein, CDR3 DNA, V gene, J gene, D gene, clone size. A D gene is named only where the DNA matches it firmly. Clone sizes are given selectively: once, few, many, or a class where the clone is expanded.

CDR3aa: CASSSTGRRTEAFF
CDR3nt: TGTGCCAGCTCATCAACAGGGCGCAGGACTGAAGCTTTCTTT
v_gene: TRBV18
j_gene: TRBJ1-1
d_gene: .
abundance: few

CDR3aa: CGVGGRPGRQEAQYF
CDR3nt: TGCGGCGTTGGAGGTCGGCCCGGGCGACAAGAGGCCCAGTACTTC
v_gene: TRBV29-1
j_gene: TRBJ2-5
d_gene: .
abundance: .

CDR3aa: CASQGKGYNEQFF
CDR3nt: TGCGCCAGCCAGGGGAAGGGCTACAATGAGCAGTTCTTC
v_gene: TRBV10-2
j_gene: TRBJ2-1
d_gene: .
abundance: .

CDR3aa: CSARDSWLSYNEQFF
CDR3nt: TGCAGTGCTAGAGATAGTTGGCTCTCCTACAATGAGCAGTTCTTC
v_gene: TRBV20-1
j_gene: TRBJ2-1
d_gene: .
abundance: .

CDR3aa: CASSPQLAGAYEQYF
CDR3nt: TGTGCCAGCAGCCCTCAACTAGCGGGAGCTTACGAGCAGTACTTC
v_gene: TRBV5-4
j_gene: TRBJ2-7
d_gene: TRBD2
abundance: .

CDR3aa: CASSLRSGRYNEQFF
CDR3nt: TGTGCCAGCAGTTTAAGGAGCGGGAGATACAATGAGCAGTTCTTC
v_gene: TRBV12-3/TRBV12-4
j_gene: TRBJ2-1
d_gene: TRBD2
abundance: few

CDR3aa: CALAHRNTEAFF
CDR3nt: TGTGCGTTGGCGCACAGGAACACTGAAGCTTTCTTT
v_gene: TRBV30
j_gene: TRBJ1-1
d_gene: .
abundance: once

CDR3aa: CASGPQGSGELFF
CDR3nt: TGCGCCAGCGGTCCACAGGGTTCCGGGGAGCTGTTTTTT
v_gene: TRBV5-1
j_gene: TRBJ2-2
d_gene: .
abundance: .

CDR3aa: CAIMTTVLYEQYF
CDR3nt: TGTGCCATCATGACAACGGTTCTCTACGAGCAATACTTC
v_gene: TRBV4-2
j_gene: TRBJ2-7
d_gene: .
abundance: .

CDR3aa: CASSLGDGTRTYEQYF
CDR3nt: TGTGCCAGCAGCTTGGGAGATGGGACGAGAACCTACGAGCAGTACTTC
v_gene: TRBV5-5
j_gene: TRBJ2-7
d_gene: .
abundance: .

CDR3aa: CASSDPAREQFF
CDR3nt: TGTGCCAGCAGTGACCCCGCGAGGGAGCAGTTCTTC
v_gene: TRBV28
j_gene: TRBJ2-1
d_gene: .
abundance: .

CDR3aa: CASSSGLGSSYNEQFF
CDR3nt: TGCGCCAGCAGCTCGGGACTCGGGAGCTCCTACAATGAGCAGTTCTTC
v_gene: TRBV5-1
j_gene: TRBJ2-1
d_gene: .
abundance: .

CDR3aa: CANSLGQGNTGELFF
CDR3nt: TGTGCCAACAGCTTAGGACAGGGGAACACCGGGGAGCTGTTTTTT
v_gene: TRBV7-9
j_gene: TRBJ2-2
d_gene: TRBD1
abundance: .

CDR3aa: CASSLNFRSGGSNQPQHF
CDR3nt: TGTGCCAGCAGTTTAAATTTTCGGTCAGGGGGTAGCAATCAGCCCCAGCATTTT
v_gene: TRBV12-3/TRBV12-4
j_gene: TRBJ1-5
d_gene: TRBD1
abundance: .

CDR3aa: CASNLRQDPYNEQFF
CDR3nt: TGTGCCAGTAACTTGCGGCAGGACCCATACAATGAGCAGTTCTTC
v_gene: TRBV5-5
j_gene: TRBJ2-1
d_gene: .
abundance: .

CDR3aa: CASSSRDSSYGYTF
CDR3nt: TGTGCCAGCAGCTCTAGGGACAGTTCCTATGGCTACACCTTC
v_gene: TRBV7-8
j_gene: TRBJ1-2
d_gene: TRBD1
abundance: many

CDR3aa: CASGQRRYNQPQHF
CDR3nt: TGTGCCAGCGGCCAGCGACGGTACAATCAGCCCCAGCATTTT
v_gene: TRBV4-2
j_gene: TRBJ1-5
d_gene: .
abundance: .

CDR3aa: CASSHSVQPNTEASF
CDR3nt: TGTGCCAGCAGCCATTCAGTCCAACCGAACACTGAAGCTTCCTTT
v_gene: TRBV11-1
j_gene: TRBJ1-1
d_gene: .
abundance: .

CDR3aa: CSVEGGRGSTEAFF
CDR3nt: TGCAGCGTTGAAGGCGGCAGGGGAAGCACTGAAGCTTTCTTT
v_gene: TRBV29-1
j_gene: TRBJ1-1
d_gene: .
abundance: many

CDR3aa: CASSSAYGADTQYF
CDR3nt: TGTGCCAGCAGTTCCGCCTATGGCGCAGATACGCAGTATTTT
v_gene: TRBV12-3/TRBV12-4
j_gene: TRBJ2-3
d_gene: .
abundance: many

CDR3aa: CASSFIFETQYF
CDR3nt: TGTGCCAGCAGCTTTATTTTTGAGACCCAGTACTTC
v_gene: TRBV5-6
j_gene: TRBJ2-5
d_gene: .
abundance: many

CDR3aa: CSVLASGGQPQHF
CDR3nt: TGTAGCGTCTTAGCTTCTGGGGGTCAGCCCCAGCATTTT
v_gene: TRBV29-1
j_gene: TRBJ1-5
d_gene: .
abundance: .